This is a list of T cell receptor beta chains from one sample in a study of control samples from healthy donors and cancer patients. Some clones are missing from TCRdb's copy, which holds only in-frame ones; the method was immunoSEQ multiplex PCR. This table has over 100,000 clones, roughly 88% appearing once. Specimen: blood. The receptors were sampled from a man aged 45-60 years in good health. CDR3s include the opening cysteine and the closing phenylalanine or tryptophan. The order of the fields is J gene, CDR3 length, V gene, D gene, CDR3 DNA, CDR3 protein. A D gene is named only where the DNA matches it firmly.

TRBJ2-5 15 TRBV9 - TGTGCCAGCAGCGTAGGGGGGGTCTTAGGAGAGACCCAGTACTTC CASSVGGVLGETQYF
TRBJ2-7 15 TRBV5-3 - TGTGCCAGAATCCGGAGGGGACTCCCAGGGGGCGAGCAGTACTTC CARIRRGLPGGEQYF
TRBJ2-7 19 TRBV5-1 TRBD2 TGCGCCAGCAGGGAACTTCCGGGACTAGCGGGGCTTCGACCCTACGAGCAGTACTTC CASRELPGLAGLRPYEQYF
TRBJ2-1 15 TRBV7-3 - TGTGCCAGCAGCTTAAGGGGCCAGTCCTACAATGAGCAGTTCTTC CASSLRGQSYNEQFF
TRBJ2-4 15 TRBV10-1 - TGCGCCAGCAGCCCCGACAGGAAAAGCAAAAACATTCAGTACTTC CASSPDRKSKNIQYF
TRBJ2-3 16 TRBV7-9 - TGTGCCAGCAGCTCCCCACCGCGGGTCCGCACAGATACGCAGTATTTT CASSSPPRVRTDTQYF
TRBJ1-5 17 TRBV2 - TGTGCCAGCAGTGAAGCGCGAGGGGCTGTGGGCAATCAGCCCCAGCATTTT CASSEARGAVGNQPQHF
TRBJ2-5 16 TRBV29-1 TRBD2 TGCAGCGTCGCCGGACTAGCGGGGGGGAGGCAAGAGACCCAGTACTTC CSVAGLAGGRQETQYF
TRBJ1-5 15 TRBV2 - TGTGCCAGCAGGGTACGAGGGGATAGCAATCAGCCCCAGCATTTT CASRVRGDSNQPQHF
TRBJ2-5 14 TRBV7-9 - TGTGCCAGCAGCCTACTAGGCTACCAAGAGACCCAGTACTTC CASSLLGYQETQYF
TRBJ2-1 15 TRBV5-1 TRBD1 TGCGCCAGCAGCTTGGCCGGGACAGGGGAAGATGAGCAGTTCTTC CASSLAGTGEDEQFF
TRBJ2-7 14 TRBV7-9 - TGTGCCAGCAGCTTAGGTGTGGCATCCTACGAGCAGTACTTC CASSLGVASYEQYF